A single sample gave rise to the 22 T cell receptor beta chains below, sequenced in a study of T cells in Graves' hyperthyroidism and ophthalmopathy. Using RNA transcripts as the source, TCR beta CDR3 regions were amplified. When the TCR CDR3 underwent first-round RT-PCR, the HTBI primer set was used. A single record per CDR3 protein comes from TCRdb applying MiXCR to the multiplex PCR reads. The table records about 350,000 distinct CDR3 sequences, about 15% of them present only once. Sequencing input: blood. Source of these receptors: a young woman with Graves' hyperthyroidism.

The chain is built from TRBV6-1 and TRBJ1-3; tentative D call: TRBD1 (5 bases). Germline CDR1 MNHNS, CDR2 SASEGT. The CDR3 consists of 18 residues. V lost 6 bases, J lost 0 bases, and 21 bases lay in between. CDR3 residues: CASSAAGPAAFSGNTIYF. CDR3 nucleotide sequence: TGTGCCAGCAGCGCTGCGGGGCCCGCCGCCTTCTCTGGAAACACCATATATTTT.

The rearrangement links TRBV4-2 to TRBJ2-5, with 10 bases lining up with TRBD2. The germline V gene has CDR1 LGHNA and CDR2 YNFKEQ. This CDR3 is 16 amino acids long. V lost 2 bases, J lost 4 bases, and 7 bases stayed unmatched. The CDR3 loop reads CASSQNLAGVGETQYF. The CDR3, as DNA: TGTGCCAGCAGCCAAAATCTAGCGGGAGTGGGAGAGACCCAGTACTTC.

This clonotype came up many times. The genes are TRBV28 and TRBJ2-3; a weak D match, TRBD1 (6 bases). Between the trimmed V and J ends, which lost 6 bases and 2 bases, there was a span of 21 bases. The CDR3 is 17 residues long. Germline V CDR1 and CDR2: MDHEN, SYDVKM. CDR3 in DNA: TGTGCCAGCAGCTCCCCTCAGGGTAGGGGGTCCACAGATACGCAGTATTTT. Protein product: CASSSPQGRGSTDTQYF.

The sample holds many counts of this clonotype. CDR3 sequence: CASSLDITSTYRVSEQYF. The CDR3 DNA follows: TGTGCCAGCAGTTTAGACATCACCAGCACTTACCGGGTCTCCGAGCAGTACTTC. The V gene is TRBV28, the J gene TRBJ2-7; no firm D call. Germline CDR1 MDHEN, CDR2 SYDVKM. The CDR3 sequence is 18 residues long. The germline V and J ends were trimmed by 2 bases and 6 bases, with 26 bases remaining between them.

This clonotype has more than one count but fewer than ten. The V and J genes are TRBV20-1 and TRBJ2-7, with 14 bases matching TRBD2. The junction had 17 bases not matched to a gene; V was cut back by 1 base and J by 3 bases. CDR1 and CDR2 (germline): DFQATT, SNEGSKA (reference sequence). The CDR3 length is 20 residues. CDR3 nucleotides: TGCAGTGCTAGAGCCGATCCGTGGGGGACTAGCGGGAGTTCCTTCTACGAGCAGTACTTC. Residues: CSARADPWGTSGSSFYEQYF.

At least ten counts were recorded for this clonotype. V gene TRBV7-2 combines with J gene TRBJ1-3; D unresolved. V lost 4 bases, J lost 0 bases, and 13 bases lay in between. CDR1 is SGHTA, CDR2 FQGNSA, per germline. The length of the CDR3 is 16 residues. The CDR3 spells CASSYFTVGSGNTIYF. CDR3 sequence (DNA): TGTGCCAGCAGCTACTTTACCGTGGGCTCTGGAAACACCATATATTTT.

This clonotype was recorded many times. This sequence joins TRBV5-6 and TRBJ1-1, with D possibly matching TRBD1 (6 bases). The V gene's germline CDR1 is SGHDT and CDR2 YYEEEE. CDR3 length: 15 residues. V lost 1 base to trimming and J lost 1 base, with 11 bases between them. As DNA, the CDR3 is TGTGCCAGCAGCTTGCCCCCAGGGGCGAACACTGAAGCTTTCTTT. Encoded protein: CASSLPPGANTEAFF.

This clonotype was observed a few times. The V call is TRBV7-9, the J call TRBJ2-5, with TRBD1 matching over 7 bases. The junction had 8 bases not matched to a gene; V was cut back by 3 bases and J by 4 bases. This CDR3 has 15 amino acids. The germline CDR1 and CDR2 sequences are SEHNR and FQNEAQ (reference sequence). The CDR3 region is CASSLRVAGGETQYF. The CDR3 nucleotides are TGTGCCAGCAGCTTGAGGGTAGCAGGGGGAGAGACCCAGTACTTC.

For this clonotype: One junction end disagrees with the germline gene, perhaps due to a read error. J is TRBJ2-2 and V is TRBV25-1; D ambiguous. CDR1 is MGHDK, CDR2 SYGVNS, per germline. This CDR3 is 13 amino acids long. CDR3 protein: CASSLTNTWELFF. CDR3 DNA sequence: TGTGCCAGCAGTCTGACAAACACCTGGGAGCTGTTTTTT.

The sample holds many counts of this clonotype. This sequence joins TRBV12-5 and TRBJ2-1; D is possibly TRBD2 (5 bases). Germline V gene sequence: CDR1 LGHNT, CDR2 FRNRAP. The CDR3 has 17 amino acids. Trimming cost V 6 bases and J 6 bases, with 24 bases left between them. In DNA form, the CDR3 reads TGTGCTAGTGGCCGGGCCGGGGTAACGTTTGCGGGCAATGAGCAGTTCTTC. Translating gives CASGRAGVTFAGNEQFF.

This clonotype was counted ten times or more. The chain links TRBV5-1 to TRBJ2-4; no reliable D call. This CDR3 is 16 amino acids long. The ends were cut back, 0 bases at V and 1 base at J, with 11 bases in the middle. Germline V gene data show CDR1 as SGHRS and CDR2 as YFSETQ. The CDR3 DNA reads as TGCGCCAGCAGCTTGGAGAAGGGCTGGGCCAAAAACATTCAGTACTTC. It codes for CASSLEKGWAKNIQYF.

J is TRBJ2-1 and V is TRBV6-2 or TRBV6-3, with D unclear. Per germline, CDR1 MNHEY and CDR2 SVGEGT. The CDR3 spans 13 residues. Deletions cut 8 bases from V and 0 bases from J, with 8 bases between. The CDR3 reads CASGQDSYNEQFF. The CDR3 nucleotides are TGTGCCAGCGGCCAGGACTCCTACAATGAGCAGTTCTTC.

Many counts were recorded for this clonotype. The CDR3 DNA is TGTGCCAGCAGCTTAGGGACTAGTGGGGGGACCCAGTACTTC. It encodes CASSLGTSGGTQYF. The gene calls are TRBV7-2 and TRBJ2-5, with 7 bases matching TRBD2. V dropped 1 base and J dropped 7; count of bases not matched to a gene: 6. The CDR3 is 14 residues long. Germline V CDR1 and CDR2: SGHTA, FQGNSA.

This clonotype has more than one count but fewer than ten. CDR3 DNA: TGCAGTGCTAGAGATGTCGGCTCTGGGGCCAACGTCCTGACTTTC. Protein product: CSARDVGSGANVLTF. The rearrangement links TRBV20-1 to TRBJ2-6; no clear D gene. The V gene lost 0 bases and the J gene lost 0 bases, with 6 bases spanning the gap. CDR3 length equals 15 residues. Looked up from germline, CDR1 is DFQATT and CDR2 is SNEGSKA (reference sequence).

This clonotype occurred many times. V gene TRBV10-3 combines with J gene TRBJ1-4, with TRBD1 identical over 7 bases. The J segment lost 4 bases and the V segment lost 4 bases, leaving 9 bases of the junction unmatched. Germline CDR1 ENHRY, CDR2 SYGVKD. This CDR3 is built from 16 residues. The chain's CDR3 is CAISGLGTECNEKLFF. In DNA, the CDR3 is TGTGCCATCAGTGGACTTGGGACAGAATGTAATGAAAAACTGTTTTTT.

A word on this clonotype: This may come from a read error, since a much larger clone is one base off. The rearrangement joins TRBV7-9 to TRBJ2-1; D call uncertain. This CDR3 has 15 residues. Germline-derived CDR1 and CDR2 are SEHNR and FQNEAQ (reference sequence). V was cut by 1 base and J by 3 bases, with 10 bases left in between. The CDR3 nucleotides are TGTGCCAGCAGCTTAGGTGTAAGGATCTACAATGAGCAGTTCTTC. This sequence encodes CASSLGVRIYNEQFF.

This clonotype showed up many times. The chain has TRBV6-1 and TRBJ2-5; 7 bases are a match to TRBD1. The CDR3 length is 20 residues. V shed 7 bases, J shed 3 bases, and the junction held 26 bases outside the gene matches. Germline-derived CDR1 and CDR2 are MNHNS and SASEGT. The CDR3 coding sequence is TGTGCCAGCATGGGGACAGATAAGGCACCCGACTCTCTGGATAAAGAGACCCAGTACTTC. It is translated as CASMGTDKAPDSLDKETQYF.

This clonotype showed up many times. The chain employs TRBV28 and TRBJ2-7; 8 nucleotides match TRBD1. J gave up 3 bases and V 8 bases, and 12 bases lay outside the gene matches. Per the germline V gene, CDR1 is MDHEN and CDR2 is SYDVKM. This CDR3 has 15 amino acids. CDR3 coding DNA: TGTGCCAGCCGAACGCCGGGACAGGACCTCTACGAGCAGTACTTC. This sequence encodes CASRTPGQDLYEQYF.

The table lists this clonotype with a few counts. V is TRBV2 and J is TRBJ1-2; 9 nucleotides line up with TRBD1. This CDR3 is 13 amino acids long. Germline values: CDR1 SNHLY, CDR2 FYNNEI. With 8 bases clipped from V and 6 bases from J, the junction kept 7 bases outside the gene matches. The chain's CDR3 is CASGKQGADGYTF. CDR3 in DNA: TGTGCCAGCGGAAAACAGGGGGCAGATGGCTACACCTTC.

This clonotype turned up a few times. The CDR3 here is CASSLYSGRAVDTQYF. CDR3 DNA: TGTGCCAGCAGCCTCTATAGCGGGAGGGCGGTAGATACGCAGTATTTT. The rearrangement uses TRBV5-6 and TRBJ2-3; the match to TRBD2 covers 11 bases. The junction had 9 bases not matched to a gene; V was cut back by 4 bases and J by 5 bases. This CDR3 has 16 residues. From germline, CDR1 is SGHDT and CDR2 YYEEEE. Variable domain in full (rest from reference TRBV5-6 and TRBJ2-3): DAGVTQSPTHLIKTRGQQVTLRCSPKSGHDTVSWYQQALGQGPQFIFQYYEEEERQRGNFPDRFSGHQFPNYSSELNVNALLLGDSALYLCASSLYSGRAVDTQYFGPGTRLTVL.

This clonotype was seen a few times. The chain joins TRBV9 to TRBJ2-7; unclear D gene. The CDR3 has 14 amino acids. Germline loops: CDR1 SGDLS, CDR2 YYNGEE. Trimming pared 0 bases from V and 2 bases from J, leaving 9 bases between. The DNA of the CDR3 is TGTGCCAGCAGCGTAGGTGGCGACGCCTACGAGCAGTACTTC. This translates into CASSVGGDAYEQYF.

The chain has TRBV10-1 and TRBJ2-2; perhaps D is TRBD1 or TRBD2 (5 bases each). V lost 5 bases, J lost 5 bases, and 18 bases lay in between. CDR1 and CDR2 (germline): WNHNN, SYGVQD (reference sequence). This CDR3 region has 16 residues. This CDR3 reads CASSHGTAGVTGELFF. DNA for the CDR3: TGCGCCAGCAGTCACGGGACCGCCGGGGTTACCGGGGAGCTGTTTTTT.